These 22 T cell receptor beta chains originate from one sample sequenced in a study of T-cell memory formation after mild COVID-19. Via MiXCR, TCRdb re-called the 5' RACE reads, giving one row per CDR3 protein. The table has 390,000 or so distinct CDR3 sequences, roughly 15% seen once; the top ten hold 20% to 25%. The sequencing sample was made of PBMCs or a T cell subset sorted from them (not recorded which). Receptor source: a man aged 18 to 35 who had mild COVID-19 (a few samples of this study predate the infection). Cell type and time point are not known.

The chain has TRBV24-1 and TRBJ2-5; D gene ambiguous. From germline, CDR1 is KGHDR and CDR2 SFDVKD. With 3 bases removed from V and 0 bases from J, the gap between germline ends came to 4 bases. The CDR3 covers 13 residues. The CDR3 DNA reads TGTGCCACCAGTGATGGGGACCAAGAGACCCAGTACTTC. Protein: CATSDGDQETQYF.

The chain uses TRBV15 and TRBJ1-4; 10 bases are a match to TRBD1. The CDR3 totals 16 residues. Germline V gene lookup returns CDR1 LNHNV and CDR2 YYDKDF (reference sequence). V was clipped by 3 bases and J by 8 bases; unmatched bases: 9. The CDR3 reads CATSSGARTGGEKLFF. Written as DNA, the CDR3 is TGTGCCACCAGCAGTGGTGCCCGGACAGGGGGAGAAAAACTGTTTTTT.

This clonotype appeared a few times. The chain is built from TRBV7-9 and TRBJ2-1; D possibly uses TRBD1 or TRBD2 (5 bases each). Germline V gene sequence: CDR1 SEHNR, CDR2 FQNEAQ (reference sequence). Trimming removed 1 base from V and 8 bases from J, with 18 bases in between. The CDR3 extends over 16 amino acids. The CDR3 protein is CASSLGPPGAVDEQFF. DNA for the CDR3: TGTGCCAGCAGCTTAGGCCCGCCCGGGGCTGTAGATGAGCAGTTCTTC.

This chain links TRBV18 with TRBJ2-7, with a possible D match to TRBD2 (5 bases). The CDR3 has 13 residues. Germline V gene lookup returns CDR1 KGHSH and CDR2 LQKENI. V was clipped by 4 bases and J by 6 bases, with 13 bases between them. CDR3 in DNA: TGTGCCAGCTCACGCAGAGATCGGGGCGAGCAGTACTTC. As protein: CASSRRDRGEQYF.

The genes are TRBV6-1 and TRBJ1-4, with D uncertain. The length of the CDR3 is 14 residues. CDR1 is MNHNS, CDR2 SASEGT, per germline. Trimming removed 6 bases at V and 3 bases at J, with 11 bases between. CDR3 DNA: TGTGCCAGCAGGACCCAGACGTCTAATGAAAAACTGTTTTTT. It translates to CASRTQTSNEKLFF.

There are a few counts of this clonotype. The chain has TRBV2 and TRBJ1-1; D not certain. V was pared by 2 bases and J by 0 bases, with 16 bases between. The CDR3 is 17 residues long. CDR1 and CDR2 (germline): SNHLY, FYNNEI. CDR3 DNA sequence: TGTGCCAGCAGTGAATGGCCGGGAAGGTCCCTGAACACTGAAGCTTTCTTT. Its translation: CASSEWPGRSLNTEAFF.

This clonotype was observed a handful of times. This sequence joins TRBV12-1 and TRBJ1-6; no check of the table's D call, TRBD1, against the DNA was made. TRBV12-1 is deemed a pseudogene. CDR3 length: 20 amino acids. The CDR3 DNA sequence: TGTGCCAGCAGCACAAGACCGGGACAGAGAACTAGCTCCTATAATTCACCCCTCCACTTT. As protein: CASSTRPGQRTSSYNSPLHF.

The chain employs TRBV6-2 or TRBV6-3 and TRBJ1-6, with D maybe TRBD1 (5 bases). From germline, CDR1 is MNHEY and CDR2 SVGEGT. The CDR3 loop spans 15 amino acids. Between the trimmed V and J ends, which lost 6 bases and 9 bases, there was a span of 18 bases. CDR3 DNA sequence: TGTGCCAGCAGGACCATCGACAGAAGGGGTTCACCCCTCCACTTT. Protein: CASRTIDRRGSPLHF.

In its sample, this clonotype was seen a few times. The chain uses TRBV12-3 or TRBV12-4 and TRBJ2-5; D remains ambiguous. The CDR3 spans 14 residues. The ends were cut back, 1 base at V and 7 bases at J, with 13 bases in the middle. This CDR3 is CASSLVAAAWTQYF. The CDR3 region has the DNA TGTGCCAGCAGTTTAGTGGCGGCAGCGTGGACCCAGTACTTC.

This clonotype was seen ten or more times. The V and J genes are TRBV7-9 and TRBJ2-3; TRBD1 might be the D (5 bases). Germline values: CDR1 SEHNR, CDR2 FQNEAQ (reference sequence). This CDR3 is 16 amino acids long. V lost 4 bases, J lost 0 bases, and 14 bases lay in between. CDR3 protein: CASSSRTPPSTDTQYF. CDR3 in DNA: TGTGCCAGCAGCTCTCGGACACCACCCAGCACAGATACGCAGTATTTT.

The chain combines TRBV4-1 with TRBJ2-1, with a possible D match to TRBD2 (5 bases). Germline values: CDR1 MGHRA, CDR2 YSYEKL. The CDR3 totals 15 residues. V lost 1 base and J 7 bases, leaving 14 bases between the germline ends. The CDR3 sequence: CASSQGLLVPNEQFF. The CDR3 DNA reads as TGCGCCAGCAGCCAAGGGTTACTAGTCCCGAATGAGCAGTTCTTC.

The sample holds many counts of this clonotype. The chain combines TRBV11-2 with TRBJ1-2, with D perhaps matching TRBD1 (6 bases). The germline V gene has CDR1 SGHAT and CDR2 FQNNGV. The CDR3 consists of 15 residues. The germline V and J ends were trimmed by 6 bases and 4 bases, with 18 bases remaining between them. The CDR3 DNA follows: TGTGCCAGCAGAGACACATCCGGGACAACCTATGGCTACACCTTC. Translated, it gives CASRDTSGTTYGYTF.

This clonotype appeared a few times. At one of its ends the junction is not consistent with the germline gene, which may arise from a read error. The V and J genes are TRBV6-2 or TRBV6-3 and TRBJ2-3; unclear D gene. Germline V gene sequence: CDR1 MNHEY, CDR2 SVGEGT. The CDR3 has 11 amino acids. CDR3 in DNA: TGTGCCAGCAATTACGCAGATACGCAGTATTTT. Translation gives CASNYADTQYF.

The chain joins TRBV10-3 to TRBJ1-2; 8 bases agree with TRBD1. The germline gives CDR1 ENHRY, CDR2 SYGVKD. V trimming: 6 bases; J trimming: 3 bases; junction bases outside the gene matches: 0. CDR3 size: 12 residues. CDR3 nucleotide sequence: TGTGCCATCAGGACAGGGGACTATGGCTACACCTTC. It specifies CAIRTGDYGYTF.

The gene calls are TRBV28 and TRBJ1-2; possibly TRBD1 for D (5 bases). The CDR3 extends over 13 amino acids. Trimming cost V 5 bases and J 5 bases, with 12 bases left between them. The germline V gene encodes CDR1 MDHEN and CDR2 SYDVKM. The CDR3 DNA reads as TGTGCCAGCAGTAGTGGCAGGGTGTATGGCTACACCTTC. Protein product: CASSSGRVYGYTF.

The table lists this clonotype with a few counts. The V and J genes are TRBV5-1 and TRBJ2-2; D might be TRBD1 or TRBD2, each matching 5 bases. CDR3 size: 15 residues. V lost 0 bases and J 6 bases, leaving 12 bases between the germline ends. Looked up from germline, CDR1 is SGHRS and CDR2 is YFSETQ. The CDR3 is CASSLGDGPPGELFF. CDR3 nucleotide sequence: TGCGCCAGCAGCTTGGGGGACGGTCCCCCCGGGGAGCTGTTTTTT.

This clonotype was seen only a few times. The chain carries TRBV4-3 and TRBJ2-7, with D possibly TRBD1 on 6 matching bases. The length of the CDR3 is 14 residues. With 0 bases removed from V and 2 bases from J, the gap between germline ends came to 8 bases. The V gene's germline CDR1 is LGHNA and CDR2 YSLEER. The CDR3 nucleotides are TGCGCCAGCAGCCAAGAAAGGGACACCTACGAGCAGTACGTC. This translates into CASSQERDTYEQYV.

This clonotype came up a few times. This chain connects TRBV20-1 to TRBJ1-2, with a tentative D call TRBD1 (5 bases). The CDR3 covers 12 residues. Germline V CDR1 and CDR2: DFQATT, SNEGSKA (reference sequence). V was pared by 3 bases and J by 4 bases, with 9 bases between. CDR3 residues: CSASRVSYGYTF. CDR3 coding DNA: TGCAGTGCTAGCAGGGTTAGCTATGGCTACACCTTC.

The chain joins TRBV6-2 or TRBV6-3 to TRBJ2-1, with D possibly being TRBD1 (6 bases). Germline CDR1 reads MNHEY; CDR2 reads SVGEGT. The CDR3 covers 15 residues. The V end was cut by 5 bases, the J end by 3 bases, with 14 bases between. The CDR3 sequence is CASSPSGVGYNEQFF. The CDR3 DNA is TGTGCCAGCAGTCCATCAGGGGTTGGCTACAATGAGCAGTTCTTC.

This clonotype was seen only a few times. The chain links TRBV19 to TRBJ1-5, with 8 positions matching TRBD1. V was pared by 4 bases and J by 7 bases, with 6 bases of the junction left unmatched. This CDR3 region has 14 residues. CDR1 is LNHDA, CDR2 SQIVND, per germline (reference sequence). The CDR3 region has the DNA TGTGCCAGTAGTACTACAGGGGGTCAGCAGCCCCAGCATTTT. Its protein product is CASSTTGGQQPQHF.

This sequence joins TRBV7-2 and TRBJ2-5; either TRBD1 or TRBD2 may supply D (6 bases each). The CDR3 sequence is 16 residues long. V shed 3 bases and J shed 3 bases, with 17 bases lying between them. Germline CDR1 reads SGHTA; CDR2 reads FQGNSA. CDR3 loop: CASSFTRLGGKETQYF. The CDR3 nucleotides are TGTGCCAGCAGCTTTACTCGACTAGGGGGAAAAGAGACCCAGTACTTC.

This clonotype turned up a few times. The chain combines TRBV7-2 with TRBJ1-2; TRBD1 matches 11 bases. V lost 1 base to trimming and J lost 6 bases; unmatched junction nucleotides: 7. Looked up from germline, CDR1 is SGHTA and CDR2 is FQGNSA. This CDR3 region has 16 residues. This CDR3 is CASSLGAGQGANGYTF. For the CDR3, the DNA is TGTGCCAGCAGCTTAGGTGCAGGACAGGGGGCCAATGGCTACACCTTC.